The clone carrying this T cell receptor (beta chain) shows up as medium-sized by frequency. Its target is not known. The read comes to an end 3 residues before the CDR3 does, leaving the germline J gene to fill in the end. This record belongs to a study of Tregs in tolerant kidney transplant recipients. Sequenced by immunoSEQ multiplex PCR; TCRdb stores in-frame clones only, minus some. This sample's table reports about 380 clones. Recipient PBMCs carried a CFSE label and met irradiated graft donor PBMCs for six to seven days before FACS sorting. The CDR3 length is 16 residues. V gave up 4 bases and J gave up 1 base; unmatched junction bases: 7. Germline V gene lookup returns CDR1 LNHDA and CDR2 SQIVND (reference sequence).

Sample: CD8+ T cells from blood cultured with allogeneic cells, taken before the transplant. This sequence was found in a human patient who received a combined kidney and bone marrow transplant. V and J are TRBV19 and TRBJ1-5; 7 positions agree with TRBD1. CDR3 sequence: CASSSSGTESNQPQHF. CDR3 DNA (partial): TGTGCCAGTAGTAGCTCCGGGACAGAAAGCAATCAGCCC.